These 2 T cell receptor beta chains originate from one sample sequenced in a study of somatic mutations in cytotoxic T cells in rheumatoid arthritis. Method: immunoSEQ multiplex PCR; TCRdb's copy keeps in-frame clones and lacks some. The sample lists under 20,000 clones; 65% to 70% were seen once. Sequenced sample: CD8+ T cells sorted from blood. Every receptor here comes from an adult with rheumatoid arthritis.

The genes are TRBV5-4 and TRBJ2-2; D tentatively reads TRBD1 or TRBD2 (5 bases each). Germline assignment: CDR1 SGHNT and CDR2 YYREEE (reference sequence). This CDR3 is 15 amino acids long. V lost 0 bases, J lost 4 bases, and 10 bases lay in between. For the CDR3, the DNA is TGTGCCAGCAGCTTGGTGGCAGGGACCACCGGGGAGCTGTTTTTT. This gives the protein CASSLVAGTTGELFF.

The chain joins TRBV4-3 to TRBJ1-1; no reliable D call. The length of the CDR3 is 14 residues. Germline assignment: CDR1 LGHNA and CDR2 YSLEER. V lost 1 base and J lost 2, with 8 bases in between. The CDR3 region is CASSQGAINTEAFF. The CDR3 DNA follows: TGCGCCAGCAGCCAAGGTGCTATAAACACTGAAGCTTTCTTT.